This T cell receptor beta chain was recovered during a study of blood T cell repertoires in COVID-19 (dated by TCRdb to the early 2020s). Looking at the study overall: Collaborator samples came from the United States, Italy and Spain and covered acute and convalescent phases of COVID-19. The prospective study material was composed of cDNA or gDNA derived from T cells, B-cell-depleted T cells, or PBMCs. Subjects who had been exposed to COVID-19, were actively infected with it, or had recovered from it provided the deeply sampled blood TCRbeta repertoires that made up the dataset. A freely available public database, intended as a resource for researchers studying the immune response to SARS-CoV-2, is where the repertoires were released. Samples came from the ongoing ImmuneRACE study (first 160 participants) plus 1,254 subjects from 6 global collaborators. Nearly every sample came with metadata listing a de-identified subject ID, COVID-19 status, age in years and sex. Where HLA class I and class II types were available, the types were taken from metadata supplied by the sample provider, not from assay-based typing. The full study reports these points: The quantity of clinical and demographic metadata differed by source and by participant and was supplied without curation.

Note on this clone: What this receptor recognizes is not known. The record has no base qualities; no much larger clone is one base away.

Whole blood was collected in K2EDTA tubes by collaborating institutions according to the institutions' own protocols. For TCRbeta analysis, collaborators shipped samples as frozen whole blood, isolated PBMCs, or DNA extracted from either of those sample types. CDR1 and CDR2 (LNHNV, YYDKDF) derive from the germline V gene (reference sequence). V loses 0 bases, J loses 6 bases, and the germline ends lie 6 bases apart. There are 13 amino acids in the CDR3, from cysteine to phenylalanine inclusive. Kept here is only the CDR3 DNA, which spans 39 bases and is read in frame from base 1. TCRbeta CDR3 regions were amplified from genomic DNA using the immunoSEQ Assay, a bias-controlled multiplex PCR. For the original study's pipeline: The number of nucleated cells in each sample was estimated from the amplification of reference gene primers within the assay. To quantify the absolute abundance of each unique TCRbeta CDR3 rearrangement, sequence reads were collapsed and filtered. For each sample, productive Simpson clonality was calculated as the square root of Simpson's diversity index across productive rearrangements. TCRdb took this table from immuneACCESS and kept in-frame rearrangements with V and J called. Such tables lack part of the clones; where checked against another copy, unresolved V genes explain under half of the gap, and the rest is unexplained. Clone size and V and J calls were adopted from that table, with D and trimming inferred from the DNA. The sample table contains fewer than 150,000 clones; only one count was recorded for roughly 90% of them. The ten most abundant clones make up roughly 8% of the sample.

The specimen was peripheral blood. The rearranged segments are TRBV15 and TRBJ1-5; the D segment cannot be called with confidence. This clonotype originated in a human donor in a cohort sampled during active COVID-19. The nucleotide sequence is given as TGTGCCACCAGCAGAGATGAGGGTCAGCCCCAGCATTTT. Translated, it reads CATSRDEGQPQHF.